The 3 T cell receptor beta chains below were found in one sample sequenced in a study of T cell repertoires in cytomegalovirus infection. TCRdb recomputed calls from the reads with MiXCR, one row per CDR3 protein. Among a few hundred thousand distinct CDR3 sequences listed, roughly 17% were seen once. The sample comprised PBMCs. The receptors come from a human donor in good health (CMV status not recorded). Some clones in this sample may be carry-over from other donors' samples.

In this sample, this clonotype turned up a few times. The chain links TRBV4-3 to TRBJ2-3; the match to TRBD2 covers 9 bases. The CDR3 contains 16 residues. Looked up from germline, CDR1 is LGHNA and CDR2 is YSLEER. Losses at the gene ends were 0 bases for V and 6 bases for J; bases not matched to a gene: 7. CDR3: CASSQEGRGGADTQYF. In nucleotides, the CDR3 is TGCGCCAGCAGCCAAGAAGGGCGCGGGGGGGCCGATACGCAGTATTTT.

The J gene is TRBJ2-5, the V gene TRBV5-6; D is possibly TRBD2 (5 bases). The germline V gene encodes CDR1 SGHDT and CDR2 YYEEEE. V gave up 0 bases and J gave up 5 bases, with 11 bases separating them. The CDR3 loop spans 14 amino acids. The CDR3 reads CASSLDRPGETQYF. The CDR3 nucleotides are TGTGCCAGCAGCTTGGACCGACCGGGGGAGACCCAGTACTTC.

This clonotype was counted many times. The chain carries TRBV6-1 and TRBJ1-5; D is possibly TRBD1 (6 bases). Germline CDR1 MNHNS, CDR2 SASEGT. The ends were cut back, 5 bases at V and 5 bases at J, with 13 bases in the middle. The CDR3 has 14 amino acids. In nucleotides, the CDR3 is TGTGCCAGCAGTCGCACTGGGGGGCATCAGCCCCAGCATTTT. This encodes CASSRTGGHQPQHF.